This entry concerns a single TCR beta chain. This specimen belongs to a study of control samples from healthy donors and cancer patients. The CDR3 totals 14 residues. The V gene lost 0 bases and the J gene lost 5 bases, with 10 bases spanning the gap. CDR1 and CDR2 (germline): LGHDT, YNNKEL (reference sequence). Profiled with immunoSEQ multiplex PCR; TCRdb holds only in-frame clones, not every one. The data show about 34,000 clones, approximately 86% seen once. V and J are TRBV3-1 (or the pseudogene TRBV3-2) and TRBJ1-2, with a tentative D call TRBD1 (5 bases). The specimen sequenced was PBMCs. The sequence was obtained from a woman aged 40-49 years with lung cancer. The CDR3: CASSQDAGRYGYTF. CDR3 in DNA: TGTGCCAGCAGCCAAGATGCAGGGAGGTATGGCTACACCTTC.